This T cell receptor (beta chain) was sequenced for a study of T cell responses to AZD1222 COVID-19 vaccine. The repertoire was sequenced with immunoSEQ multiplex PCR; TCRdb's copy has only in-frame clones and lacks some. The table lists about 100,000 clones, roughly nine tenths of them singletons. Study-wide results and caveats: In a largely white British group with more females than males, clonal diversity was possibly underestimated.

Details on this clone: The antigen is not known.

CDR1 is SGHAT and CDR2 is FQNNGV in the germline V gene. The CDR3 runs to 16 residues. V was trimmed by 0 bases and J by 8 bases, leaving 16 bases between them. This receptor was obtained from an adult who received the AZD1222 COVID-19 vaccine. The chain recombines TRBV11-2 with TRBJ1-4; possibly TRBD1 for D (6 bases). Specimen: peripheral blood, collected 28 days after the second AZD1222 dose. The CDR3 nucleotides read TGTGCCAGCAGCTTAGAGGTGTCAGGGGTAGTGGAAAAACTGTTTTTT. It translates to CASSLEVSGVVEKLFF.